Sequencing of this TCR beta chain was carried out in a study of blood T cell repertoires in COVID-19. As for the study in general: Material from acute and convalescent COVID-19 was sourced from the United States, Italy and Spain. The analysed material was cDNA or gDNA that came from T cells, B-cell-depleted T cells, or PBMCs.

The authors' processing: Cell counts per sample came from amplifying reference gene primers. TCRdb's table, derived via immunoSEQ multiplex PCR, lists solely in-frame clones and lacks some. That table gives V, J and clone size, and the DNA gave D and trimming. The table has roughly 79,000 clones, approximately 84% seen once. The V and J ends lost 1 base and 5 bases respectively, with 12 bases between them. CDR3 length equals 16 residues. CDR1 LNHDA and CDR2 SQIVND come from the germline V gene (reference sequence). Sequences were obtained from peripheral blood. This receptor was taken from a man in his 60s with active or convalescent COVID-19. The V call is TRBV19, the J call TRBJ1-6, with TRBD1 as a possible D gene (6 bases). CDR3 loop: CASSIAWDTHNSPLHF. The CDR3 DNA reads as TGTGCCAGTAGTATAGCATGGGACACCCATAATTCACCCCTCCACTTT.